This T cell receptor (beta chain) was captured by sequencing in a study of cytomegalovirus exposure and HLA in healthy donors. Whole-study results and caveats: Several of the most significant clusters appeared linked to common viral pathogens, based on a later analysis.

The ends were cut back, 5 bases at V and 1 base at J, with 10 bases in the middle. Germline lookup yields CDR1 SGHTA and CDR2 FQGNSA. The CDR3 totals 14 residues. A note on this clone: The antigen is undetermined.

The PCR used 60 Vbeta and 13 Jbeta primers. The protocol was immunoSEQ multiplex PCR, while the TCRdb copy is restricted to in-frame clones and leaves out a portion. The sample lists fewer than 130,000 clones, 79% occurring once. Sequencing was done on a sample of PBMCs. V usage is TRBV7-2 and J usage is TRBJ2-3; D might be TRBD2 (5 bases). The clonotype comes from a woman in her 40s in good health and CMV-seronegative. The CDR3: CASSQLGGTDTQYF. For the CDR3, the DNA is TGTGCCAGCAGCCAGCTGGGAGGCACAGATACGCAGTATTTT.